This T cell receptor (beta chain) was documented in a study of sequential checkpoint blockade in melanoma. Study summary: First-line arms were nivolumab then ipilimumab, or the reverse, randomized 1:1.

This CDR3 contains 14 residues. Germline-derived CDR1 and CDR2 are SGDLS and YYNGEE. The repertoire was sequenced with immunoSEQ multiplex PCR; TCRdb's copy has only in-frame clones and lacks some. The table has 25,000 to 30,000 clones, over 60% seen once. Treatment given: randomized to nivolumab then ipilimumab (arm A) or the reverse (arm B). DNA-damaging chemotherapy had not been given to any patient beforehand. Sorted cells were live CD3+CD8+, lacking CD19 and CD56, from PBMCs. The V gene is TRBV9, the J gene TRBJ2-5; 7 bases match TRBD1. The tail of the sequence fits TRBJ2-7 better, so the J call may be wrong. The source was CD8+ T cells sorted from blood (inferred from file names), collected from a patient given nivolumab and ipilimumab in sequence. The source of this sequence is a human donor with melanoma. DNA for the CDR3: TGTGCCAGCAGCGTAGGGGACAGCCCCTACGAGCAGTACTTC. Amino acids: CASSVGDSPYEQYF.